This TCR beta chain was recovered during a study of cytomegalovirus exposure and HLA in healthy donors. Study results and limitations: There were a few CMV-associated chains whose specificity for CMV antigens was confirmed in vitro. Earlier analysis yielded a pattern in which most TCR beta V segments were productive about 90% or about 30% of the time. Researchers reported in a later analysis that a missense DCLRE1C variant was tied to TCR beta V- and J-gene trimming.

Germline V gene data show CDR1 as MNHNY and CDR2 as SVGAGI (reference sequence). The CDR3 length is 16 residues. Trimming took 6 bases from V and 4 from J, leaving 18 bases between them. A word on this clone: Its specificity is unknown.

The study ran its PCR with 60 Vbeta and 13 Jbeta primers. TCRdb's copy holds only in-frame clones and misses some; the assay was immunoSEQ multiplex PCR. The sample has about 150,000 clones, 60% to 80% seen once. Sequenced material: PBMCs. The chain employs TRBV6-6 and TRBJ2-2; D might be TRBD1 (6 bases). The TCR sequence derives from a young man in good health and CMV-seropositive. CDR3 amino acids: CASSPQGFQRTGELFF. CDR3 nucleotides: TGTGCCAGCAGCCCACAGGGCTTTCAACGCACCGGGGAGCTGTTTTTT.